This T cell receptor beta chain is from a study of Tregs in tolerant kidney transplant recipients (dated by TCRdb to the late 2010s). In the study overall: The study used TCRbeta sequencing to identify donor-specific regulatory T cells before combined kidney and bone marrow transplantation, then tracked those cells after transplant. Broader findings and caveats from the paper: Although technical replication error seemed to be minimal, the question of biological reproducibility was not addressed directly. Because only a small number of patients were included, the study had limitations, and the results will need to be validated in larger populations as well as under other immunosuppression protocols. Donor-specific Treg expansion was found to exceed global Treg expansion in tolerant patients, suggesting antigen-driven rather than nonspecific expansion. The most biologically relevant and donor-specific TCRbeta repertoire appeared to be identified by expanding Tregs with activated donor B cells. For some patients the PCR primers changed over time, which made it impossible to compare the samples from those patients at the nucleotide level.

Genomic DNA was extracted from sorted cells with the QIAGEN DNeasy Blood and Tissue Kit for TCRbeta CDR3 sequencing. Through immunoSEQ, high-throughput TCRbeta CDR3 sequencing was done commercially, including PCR amplification with internal controls and bias correction. The original pipeline was this. A unique productive TCRbeta sequence was defined by the CDR3 nucleotide sequence when primers matched, and otherwise by the CDR3 amino acid sequence together with the Vbeta and Jbeta genes. To correct sorting error, sequences shared between sorted populations at a frequency ratio of 2:1 or less were removed; the rest were assigned to the higher population. A sequence counted as donor-reactive if, in CFSE-low cells, the sequence had a frequency of at least 0.01% and was expanded at least 5-fold compared with unstimulated cells. Jensen-Shannon divergence calculated on the top 100 TCRbeta sequences ranked by frequency was used to measure repertoire divergence. For samples with multiple sequencing runs, sorting error was corrected separately for each run before the runs were pooled. Here the immuneACCESS table is served through TCRdb, limited to in-frame sequences with V and J called. Missing clones are a known gap in these copies; in checked studies unresolved V genes cover under half, and the rest lacks a known reason. The V and J calls and clone size were taken over from that table, and D and trimming were inferred from the DNA. The sample's table covers around 13,000 clones. The top ten clonotypes cover about 26% of the sample.

To note about this clone: It lacks a known antigen. Read data end 3 residues before the CDR3 end; the end is taken from the germline J gene.

From the germline V gene, CDR1 is SGHTA and CDR2 is FQGNSA. V ends up 3 bases short and J 7 bases short, with an unmatched junction base count of 5. Including cysteine and phenylalanine, the CDR3 has 14 amino acids. Part of the CDR3 DNA is given, 33 bases translated from base 1. The meaning of the sample's time point label: 6 months after combined kidney and bone marrow transplant. The transplants used related donors with nonmyeloablative bone marrow transplantation, and mixed chimerism in the human trials was transient. Unstimulated Tregs (CD4+CD25+CD127-), CD4+ non-Tregs (CD4+CD25-), CD4 and CD8 cells were FACS-sorted from thawed PBMCs. The patients were several recipients of combined kidney and bone marrow transplants from the ITN036ST trial, and samples were available only from these trial subjects. Healthy control blood was processed to PBMCs with a Ficoll density gradient and then cryopreserved, whereas patient PBMCs were collected both before and after transplant.

This clonotype was sampled from a human patient who received a combined kidney and bone marrow transplant. After a transplant, the donor of the graft may account for some T cells. Rearrangement joined TRBV7-2 to TRBJ1-5; 8 bases in the middle match TRBD1. Source: CD8+ T cells from blood (PBMCs), taken 6 months after the transplant. The CDR3 DNA, read in part, is TGTGCCAGCAGCTTCGGACAGGGCCGGCAGCCC. Its product reads: CASSFGQGRQP. From start to end, the CDR3 is CASSFGQGRQPQHF.